This T cell receptor beta chain was sequenced in a study of blood T cell repertoires in COVID-19. Those who participated ranged in age from roughly 18 to 100 years and resided in about two dozen US areas. Produced via immunoSEQ multiplex PCR; TCRdb's table is partial and in-frame only. The table includes under 500,000 clones, roughly nine tenths detected once. The CDR3 loop spans 13 amino acids. Trimming cost V 6 bases and J 2 bases; bases outside gene matches: 4. In germline, CDR1 is SGHNT, CDR2 YYREEE (reference sequence). Material for sequencing was PBMCs or T cells enriched from blood (not recorded which). The TCR was taken from a woman younger than 30 with acute COVID-19. The chain uses TRBV5-4 and TRBJ1-1; 7 nucleotides match TRBD1. The CDR3 nucleotides read TGTGCCAGCAAGGGACAGATAAACACTGAAGCTTTCTTT. Translated: CASKGQINTEAFF. Combining the CDR3 with reference TRBV5-4 and TRBJ1-1 gives the whole variable domain ETGVTQSPTHLIKTRGQQVTLRCSSQSGHNTVSWYQQALGQGPQFIFQYYREEENGRGNFPPRFSGLQFPNYSSELNVNALELDDSALYLCASKGQINTEAFFGQGTRLTVV.